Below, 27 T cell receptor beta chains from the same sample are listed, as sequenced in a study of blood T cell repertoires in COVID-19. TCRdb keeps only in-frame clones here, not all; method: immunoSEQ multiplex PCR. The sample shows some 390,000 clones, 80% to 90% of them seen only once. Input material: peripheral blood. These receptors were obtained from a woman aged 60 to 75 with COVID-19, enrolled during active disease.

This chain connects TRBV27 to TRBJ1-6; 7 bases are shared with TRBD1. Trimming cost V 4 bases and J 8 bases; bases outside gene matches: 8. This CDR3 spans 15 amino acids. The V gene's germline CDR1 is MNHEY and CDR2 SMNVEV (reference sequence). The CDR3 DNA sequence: TGTGCCAGCAGTTCACAGGGGCGGGACGATTCACCCCTCCACTTT. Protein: CASSSQGRDDSPLHF.

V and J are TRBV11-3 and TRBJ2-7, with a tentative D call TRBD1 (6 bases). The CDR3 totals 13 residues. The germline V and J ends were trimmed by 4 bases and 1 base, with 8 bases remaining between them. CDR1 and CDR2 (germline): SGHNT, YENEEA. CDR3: CASSWDTSYEQYF. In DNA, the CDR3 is TGTGCCAGCAGCTGGGACACTTCCTACGAGCAGTACTTC.

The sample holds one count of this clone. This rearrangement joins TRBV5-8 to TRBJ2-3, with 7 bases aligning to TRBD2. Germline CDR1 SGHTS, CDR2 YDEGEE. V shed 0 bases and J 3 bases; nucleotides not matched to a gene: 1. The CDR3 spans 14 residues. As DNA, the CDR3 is TGTGCCAGCAGCTTGGCCGGGGGGACAGATACGCAGTATTTT. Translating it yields CASSLAGGTDTQYF.

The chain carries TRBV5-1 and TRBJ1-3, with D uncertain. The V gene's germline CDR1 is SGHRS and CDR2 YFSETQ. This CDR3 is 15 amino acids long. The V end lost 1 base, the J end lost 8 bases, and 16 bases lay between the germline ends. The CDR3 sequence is CASSLSSLSGDTIYF. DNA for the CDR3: TGCGCCAGCAGCTTGAGTAGCTTATCCGGGGACACCATATATTTT.

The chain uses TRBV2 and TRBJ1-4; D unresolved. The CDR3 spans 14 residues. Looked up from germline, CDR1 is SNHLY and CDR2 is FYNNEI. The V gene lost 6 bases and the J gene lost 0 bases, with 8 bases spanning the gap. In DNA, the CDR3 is TGTGCCAGCAGAGCTATGTCAACTAATGAAAAACTGTTTTTT. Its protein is CASRAMSTNEKLFF.

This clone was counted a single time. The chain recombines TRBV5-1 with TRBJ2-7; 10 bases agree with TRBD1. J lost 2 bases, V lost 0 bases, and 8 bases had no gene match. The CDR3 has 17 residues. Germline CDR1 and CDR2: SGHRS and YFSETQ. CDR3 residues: CASSLGGWTGGTYEQYF. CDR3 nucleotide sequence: TGCGCCAGCAGCTTGGGAGGATGGACAGGGGGGACCTACGAGCAGTACTTC.

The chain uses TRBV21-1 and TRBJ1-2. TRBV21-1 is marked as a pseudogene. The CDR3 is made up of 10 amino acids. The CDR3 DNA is TGTGCCAGCAGCAAACTCGGCTACACCTTC. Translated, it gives CASSKLGYTF.

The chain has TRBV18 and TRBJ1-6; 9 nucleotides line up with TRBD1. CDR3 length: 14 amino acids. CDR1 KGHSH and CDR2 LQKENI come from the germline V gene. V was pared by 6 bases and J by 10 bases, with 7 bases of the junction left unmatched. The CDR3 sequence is CASSTDRGGSPLHF. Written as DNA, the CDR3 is TGTGCCAGCTCCACGGACAGGGGCGGGTCACCCCTCCACTTT.

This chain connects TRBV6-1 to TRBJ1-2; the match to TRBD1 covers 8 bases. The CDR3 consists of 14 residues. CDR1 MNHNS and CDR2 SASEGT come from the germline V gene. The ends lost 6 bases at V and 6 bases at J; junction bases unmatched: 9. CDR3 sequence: CASRTQGAGHGYTF. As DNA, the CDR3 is TGTGCCAGCAGAACTCAGGGGGCTGGGCATGGCTACACCTTC.

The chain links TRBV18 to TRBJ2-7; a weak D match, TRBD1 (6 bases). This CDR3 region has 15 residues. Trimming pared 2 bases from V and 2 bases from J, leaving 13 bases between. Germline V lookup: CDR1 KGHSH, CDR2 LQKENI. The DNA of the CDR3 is TGTGCCAGCTCACCATTTTCAGGGGCCCCCTACGAGCAGTACTTC. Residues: CASSPFSGAPYEQYF. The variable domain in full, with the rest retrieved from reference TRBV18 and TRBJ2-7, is NAGVMQNPRHLVRRRGQEARLRCSPMKGHSHVYWYRQLPEEGLKFMVYLQKENIIDESGMPKERFSAEFPKEGPSILRIQQVVRGDSAAYFCASSPFSGAPYEQYFGPGTRLTVT.

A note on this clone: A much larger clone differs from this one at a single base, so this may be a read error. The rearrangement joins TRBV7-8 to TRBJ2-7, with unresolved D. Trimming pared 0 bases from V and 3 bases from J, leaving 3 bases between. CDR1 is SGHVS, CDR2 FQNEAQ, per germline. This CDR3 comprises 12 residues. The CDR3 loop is CASSLARYEQYF. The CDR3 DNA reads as TGTGCCAGCAGCTTAGCGCGCTACGAGCAGTACTTC.

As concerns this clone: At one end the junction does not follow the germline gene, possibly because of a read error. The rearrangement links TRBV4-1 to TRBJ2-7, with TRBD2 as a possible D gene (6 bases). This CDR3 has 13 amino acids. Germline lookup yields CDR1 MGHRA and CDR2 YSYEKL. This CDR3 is CASSQSPAGSSVF. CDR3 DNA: TGCGCCAGCAGCCAAAGCCCGGCGGGGTCTAGCGTCTTC.

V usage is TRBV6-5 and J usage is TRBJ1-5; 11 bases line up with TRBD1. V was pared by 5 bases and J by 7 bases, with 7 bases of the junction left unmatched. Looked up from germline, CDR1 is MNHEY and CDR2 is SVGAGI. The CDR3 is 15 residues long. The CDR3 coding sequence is TGTGCCAGCAGTCTCACCGGGACAGGGGGGCAGCCCCAGCATTTT. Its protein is CASSLTGTGGQPQHF.

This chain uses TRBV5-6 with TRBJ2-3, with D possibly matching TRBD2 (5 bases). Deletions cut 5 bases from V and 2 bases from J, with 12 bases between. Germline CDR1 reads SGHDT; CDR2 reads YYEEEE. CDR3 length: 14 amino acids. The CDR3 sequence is CASSFPGFTDTQYF. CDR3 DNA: TGTGCCAGCAGTTTTCCGGGGTTCACAGATACGCAGTATTTT.

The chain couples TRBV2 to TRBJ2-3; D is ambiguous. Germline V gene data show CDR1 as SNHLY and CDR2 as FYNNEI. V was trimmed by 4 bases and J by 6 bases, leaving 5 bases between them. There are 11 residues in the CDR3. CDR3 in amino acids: CASSVRDTQYF. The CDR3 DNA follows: TGTGCCAGCAGTGTACGGGATACGCAGTATTTT.

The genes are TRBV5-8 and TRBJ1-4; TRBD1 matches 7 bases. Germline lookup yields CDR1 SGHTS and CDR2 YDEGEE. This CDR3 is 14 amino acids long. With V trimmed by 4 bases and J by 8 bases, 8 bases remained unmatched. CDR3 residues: CASSPDRVGEKLFF. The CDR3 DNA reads TGTGCCAGCAGCCCTGACAGGGTTGGAGAAAAACTGTTTTTT.

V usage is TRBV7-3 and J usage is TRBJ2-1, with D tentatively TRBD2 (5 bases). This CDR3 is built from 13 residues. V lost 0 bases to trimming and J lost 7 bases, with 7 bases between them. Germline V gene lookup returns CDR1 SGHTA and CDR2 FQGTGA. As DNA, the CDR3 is TGTGCCAGCAGCTTAACGACGGGGAATGAGCAGTTCTTC. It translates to CASSLTTGNEQFF.

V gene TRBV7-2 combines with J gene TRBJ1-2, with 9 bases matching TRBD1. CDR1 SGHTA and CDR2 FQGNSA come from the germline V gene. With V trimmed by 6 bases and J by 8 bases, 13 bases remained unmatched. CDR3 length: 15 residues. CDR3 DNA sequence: TGTGCCAGCAGGCAGACCGGGACAGGGACCCTGGGCTACACCTTC. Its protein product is CASRQTGTGTLGYTF.

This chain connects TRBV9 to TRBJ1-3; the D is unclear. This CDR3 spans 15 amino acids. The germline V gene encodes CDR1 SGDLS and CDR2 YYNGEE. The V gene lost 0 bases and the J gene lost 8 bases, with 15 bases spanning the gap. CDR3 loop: CASSVGRHASDTIYF. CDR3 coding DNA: TGTGCCAGCAGCGTAGGCCGCCACGCTTCGGACACCATATATTTT.

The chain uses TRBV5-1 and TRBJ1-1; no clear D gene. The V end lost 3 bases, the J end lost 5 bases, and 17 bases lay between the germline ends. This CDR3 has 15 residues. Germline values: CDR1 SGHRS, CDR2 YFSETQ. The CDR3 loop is CASSSGAPRGTEAFF. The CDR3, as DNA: TGCGCCAGCAGCTCCGGTGCACCGCGGGGTACTGAAGCTTTCTTT.

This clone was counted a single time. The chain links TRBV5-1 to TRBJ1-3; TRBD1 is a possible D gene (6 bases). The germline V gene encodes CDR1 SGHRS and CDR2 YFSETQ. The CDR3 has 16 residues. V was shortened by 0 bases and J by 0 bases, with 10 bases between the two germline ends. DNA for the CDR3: TGCGCCAGCAGCTTGGTTGGACAGCTCTCTGGAAACACCATATATTTT. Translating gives CASSLVGQLSGNTIYF. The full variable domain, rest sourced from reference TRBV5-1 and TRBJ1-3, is KAGVTQTPRYLIKTRGQQVTLSCSPISGHRSVSWYQQTPGQGLQFLFEYFSETQRNKGNFPGRFSGRQFSNSRSEMNVSTLELGDSALYLCASSLVGQLSGNTIYFGEGSWLTVV.

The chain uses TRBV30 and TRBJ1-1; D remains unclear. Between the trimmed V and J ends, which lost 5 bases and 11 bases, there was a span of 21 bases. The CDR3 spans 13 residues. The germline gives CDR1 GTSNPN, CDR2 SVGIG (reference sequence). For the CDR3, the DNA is TGTGCCTGGGTCGATGCGCGGCTGAGCGAGGCTTTCTTT. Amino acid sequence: CAWVDARLSEAFF.

Here the CDR3 DNA reads TGTGCCATCAGTGAACAGGGGGCCAACTATGGCTACACCTTC. Its translation: CAISEQGANYGYTF. The genes are TRBV10-3 and TRBJ1-2, with TRBD1 matching 9 bases. Germline loops: CDR1 ENHRY, CDR2 SYGVKD. The J segment lost 2 bases and the V segment lost 3 bases, leaving 1 base of the junction unmatched. The CDR3 covers 14 residues.

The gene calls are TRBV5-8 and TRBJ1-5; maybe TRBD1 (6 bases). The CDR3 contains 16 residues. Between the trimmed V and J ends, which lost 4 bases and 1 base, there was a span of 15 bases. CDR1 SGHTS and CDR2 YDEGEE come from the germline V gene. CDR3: CASSLVGGASNQPQHF. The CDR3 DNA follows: TGTGCCAGCAGCCTCGTGGGGGGGGCGAGCAATCAGCCCCAGCATTTT.

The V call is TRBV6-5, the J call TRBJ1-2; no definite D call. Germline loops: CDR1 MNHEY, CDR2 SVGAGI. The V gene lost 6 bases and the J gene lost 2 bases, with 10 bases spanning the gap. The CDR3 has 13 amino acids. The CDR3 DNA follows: TGTGCCAGCAGCGGGAGACACAACTATGGCTACACCTTC. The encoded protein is CASSGRHNYGYTF.

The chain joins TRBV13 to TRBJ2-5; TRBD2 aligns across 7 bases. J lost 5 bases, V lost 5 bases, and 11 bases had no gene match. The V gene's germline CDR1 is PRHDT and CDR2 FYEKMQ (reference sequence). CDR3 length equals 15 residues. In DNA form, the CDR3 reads TGTGCCAGCAGCCCCCTCCTACTAGCGCAGGAGACCCAGTACTTC. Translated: CASSPLLLAQETQYF.

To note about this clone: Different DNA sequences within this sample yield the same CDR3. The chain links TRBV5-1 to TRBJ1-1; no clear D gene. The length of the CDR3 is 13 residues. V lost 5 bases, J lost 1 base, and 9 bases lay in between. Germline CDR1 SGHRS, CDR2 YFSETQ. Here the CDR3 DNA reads TGCGCCAGCAGTTCAGGCAGGAACACTGAAGCTTTCTTT. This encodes CASSSGRNTEAFF.